This TCR beta chain appears in the sequencing data of a study of T cell responses to AZD1222 COVID-19 vaccine. Per the germline V gene, CDR1 is LNHDA and CDR2 is SQIVND (reference sequence). This CDR3 has 13 amino acids. With 7 bases clipped from V and 6 bases from J, the junction kept 4 bases outside the gene matches. Generated by immunoSEQ multiplex PCR, the TCRdb table keeps only in-frame clones and is missing some. The table lists 190,000 or so clones, 90% to 95% of them singletons, with approximately 3.4% in the top ten. Sequencing used peripheral blood, obtained 28 days after the second AZD1222 dose. This rearrangement joins TRBV19 to TRBJ1-1; 11 bases are shared with TRBD1. The source of this sequence is an adult who received the AZD1222 COVID-19 vaccine. The CDR3, as DNA: TGTGCCAGTACTAGGACAGGGGGCCCTGAAGCTTTCTTT. This sequence encodes CASTRTGGPEAFF.